What follows describes a single T cell receptor beta chain. These data originate in a study of chemoradiotherapy in HPV16-positive cancers. The method was immunoSEQ multiplex PCR; TCRdb's version includes in-frame clones alone and lacks a portion of them. Of some 13,000 clones listed, roughly four fifths are singletons. V trimming: 2 bases; J trimming: 2 bases; junction bases outside the gene matches: 7. CDR1 and CDR2 (germline): SEHNR, FQNEAQ (reference sequence). The CDR3 is 16 residues long. This sample was taken from a patient who underwent chemoradiotherapy. The V call is TRBV7-9, the J call TRBJ2-3; 7 bases map to TRBD1. The sequence was collected from a human donor with HPV-associated anogenital cancer. Here the CDR3 DNA reads TGTGCCAGCAGCTTATATGGACAGGCCTTCACAGATACGCAGTATTTT. This gives the protein CASSLYGQAFTDTQYF.